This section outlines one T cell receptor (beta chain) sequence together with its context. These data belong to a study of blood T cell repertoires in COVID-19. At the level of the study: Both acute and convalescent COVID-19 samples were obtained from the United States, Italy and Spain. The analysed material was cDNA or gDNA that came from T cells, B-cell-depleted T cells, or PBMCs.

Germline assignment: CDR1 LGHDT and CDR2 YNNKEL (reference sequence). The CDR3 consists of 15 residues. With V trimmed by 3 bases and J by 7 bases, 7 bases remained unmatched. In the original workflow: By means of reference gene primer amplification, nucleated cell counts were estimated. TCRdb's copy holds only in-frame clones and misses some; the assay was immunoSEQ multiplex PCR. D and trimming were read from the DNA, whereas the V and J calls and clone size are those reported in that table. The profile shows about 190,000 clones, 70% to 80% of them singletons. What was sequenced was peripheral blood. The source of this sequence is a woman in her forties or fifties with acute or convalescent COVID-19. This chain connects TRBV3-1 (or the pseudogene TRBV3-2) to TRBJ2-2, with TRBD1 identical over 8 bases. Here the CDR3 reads CASSQGQARNGELFF. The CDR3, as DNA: TGTGCCAGCAGCCAGGGACAGGCTCGGAACGGGGAGCTGTTTTTT.